This T cell receptor beta chain emerged from a study of blood T cell repertoires in COVID-19. Clinical history as reported by participants underpinned cohort assignment. Generated by immunoSEQ multiplex PCR, the TCRdb table keeps only in-frame clones and is missing some. The table lists some 250,000 clones, roughly 90% of them singletons. The sequencing sample was made of PBMCs or T cells enriched from blood (not recorded which). The receptor's source is a woman aged 30 to 39 with acute COVID-19.

The DNA for the CDR3 is TGTGCCATCAGTGAGAGCGGGGGCCTAGCCAAAAACATTCAGTACTTC. This encodes CAISESGGLAKNIQYF. The chain joins TRBV10-3 to TRBJ2-4, with 8 bases aligning to TRBD2. The CDR3 is 16 amino acids. Germline V gene data show CDR1 as ENHRY and CDR2 as SYGVKD. Trimming removed 2 bases from V and 0 bases from J; junction bases left unmatched: 3.